The rows below give T cell receptor beta chains drawn from one sample of a study of T cell repertoires in cytomegalovirus infection. TCRdb re-analysed the reads in MiXCR, keeping a single row per CDR3 protein. Of about 830,000 distinct CDR3 sequences in the sample, around a third were seen once. Their antigen targets remain unknown. This specimen consisted of cultured CD8+ T cells from PBMCs, obtained from culture after CMV antigen stimulation. The receptor set was obtained from a human donor in good health (CMV status not recorded). Some clones in this sample may be carry-over from other donors' samples. Both conserved end residues are part of each CDR3. D genes are given only for firm matches. Some rows have no size entry. The others give once, few or many, or a class for an expanded clone.

d_gene,v_gene,j_gene,abundance,CDR3aa,CDR3nt
NA,TRBV2,TRBJ1-6,NA,CASSERRLGSYNSPLHF,TGTGCCAGCAGTGAAAGACGACTGGGCTCCTATAATTCACCCCTCCACTTT
TRBD2,TRBV7-9,TRBJ2-1,few,CASSLPQLPRLAGGYNEQFF,TGTGCCAGCAGCTTACCCCAACTACCTCGACTAGCGGGGGGGTACAATGAGCAGTTCTTC
TRBD2,TRBV5-1,TRBJ2-1,NA,CASSFSSGGARNEQFF,TGCGCCAGCAGCTTTTCTAGCGGGGGGGCCCGGAATGAGCAGTTCTTC
NA,TRBV12-3/TRBV12-4,TRBJ1-6,medium-sized,CASSWPNSPLHF,TGTGCCAGCAGTTGGCCCAATTCACCCCTCCACTTT
NA,TRBV27,TRBJ2-7,NA,CASTPQTPTRGRIYEQYF,TGTGCCAGCACTCCCCAAACCCCCACGCGAGGCCGGATCTACGAGCAGTACTTC
NA,TRBV27,TRBJ1-4,NA,CASKKGGDEEKLFF,TGTGCCAGCAAAAAAGGGGGGGATGAAGAAAAACTGTTTTTT
TRBD1,TRBV6-5,TRBJ1-6,few,CASSQGTGLSPLHF,TGTGCCAGCAGCCAAGGGACAGGGCTTTCACCCCTCCACTTT
TRBD2,TRBV11-2,TRBJ2-5,NA,CASRSSSGGGTETQYF,TGTGCCAGCAGATCATCTAGCGGGGGGGGGACAGAGACCCAGTACTTC
NA,TRBV20-1,TRBJ1-1,NA,CSARDVNDEGGEVSTEAFF,TGCAGTGCTAGAGATGTTAACGACGAGGGGGGAGAAGTAAGCACTGAAGCTTTCTTT
NA,TRBV7-9,TRBJ2-1,few,CASSLSQYLDHYNEQFF,TGTGCCAGCAGCTTATCCCAGTACTTGGATCACTACAATGAGCAGTTCTTC
NA,TRBV6-1,TRBJ2-2,many,CATGWGSRTNSGELFF,TGTGCCACTGGATGGGGGTCTAGAACAAACTCCGGGGAGCTGTTTTTT
TRBD1,TRBV7-2,TRBJ1-2,NA,CASSLAFVTGESYGYTF,TGTGCCAGCAGCTTAGCGTTCGTGACAGGGGAGAGCTATGGCTACACCTTC
TRBD1,TRBV6-5,TRBJ2-5,few,CASSSIRTGGTVETQYF,TGTGCCAGCAGTTCTATTAGAACAGGGGGCACGGTAGAGACCCAGTACTTC
NA,TRBV11-2,TRBJ1-4,NA,CASSPLVILEDEKLFF,TGTGCCAGCAGCCCCTTGGTTATTCTGGAGGATGAAAAACTGTTTTTT
NA,TRBV12-3/TRBV12-4,TRBJ2-5,many,CASSPHQGPFLEETQYF,TGTGCCAGCAGCCCCCACCAGGGGCCATTTCTTGAGGAGACCCAGTACTTC